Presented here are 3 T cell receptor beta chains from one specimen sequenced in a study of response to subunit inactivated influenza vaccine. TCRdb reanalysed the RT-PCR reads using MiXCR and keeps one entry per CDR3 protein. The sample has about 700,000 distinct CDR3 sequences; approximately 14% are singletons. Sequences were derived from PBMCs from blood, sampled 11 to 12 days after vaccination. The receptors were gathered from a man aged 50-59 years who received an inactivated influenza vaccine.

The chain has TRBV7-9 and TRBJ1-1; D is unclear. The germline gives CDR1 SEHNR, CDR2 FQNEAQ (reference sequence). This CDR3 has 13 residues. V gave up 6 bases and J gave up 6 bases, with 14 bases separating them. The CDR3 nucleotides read TGTGCCAGCAGGGGAGTGGGATACCCTGAAGCTTTCTTT. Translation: CASRGVGYPEAFF.

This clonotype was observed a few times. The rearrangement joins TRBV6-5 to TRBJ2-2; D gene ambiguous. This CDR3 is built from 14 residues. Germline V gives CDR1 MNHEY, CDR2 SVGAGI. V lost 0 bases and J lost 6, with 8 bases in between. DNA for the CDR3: TGTGCCAGCAGTTACTCGAGTCAGTCCGGGGAGCTGTTTTTT. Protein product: CASSYSSQSGELFF.

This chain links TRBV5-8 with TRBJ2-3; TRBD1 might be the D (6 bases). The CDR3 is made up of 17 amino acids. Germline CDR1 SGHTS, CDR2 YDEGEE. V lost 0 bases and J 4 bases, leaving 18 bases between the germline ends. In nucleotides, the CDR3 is TGTGCCAGCAGCTTGGGGTTACAGGGATTGTCGGCAGATACGCAGTATTTT. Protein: CASSLGLQGLSADTQYF.